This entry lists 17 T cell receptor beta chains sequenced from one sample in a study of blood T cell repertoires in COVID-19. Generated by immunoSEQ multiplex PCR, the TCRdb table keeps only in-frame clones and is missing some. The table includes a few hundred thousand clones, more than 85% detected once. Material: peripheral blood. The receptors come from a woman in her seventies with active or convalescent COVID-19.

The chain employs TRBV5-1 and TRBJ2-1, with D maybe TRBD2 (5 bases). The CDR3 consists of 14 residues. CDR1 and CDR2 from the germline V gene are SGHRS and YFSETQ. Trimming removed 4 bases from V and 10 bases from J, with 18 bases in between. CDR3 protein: CASSGGLVMGEQFF. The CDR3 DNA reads TGCGCCAGCAGCGGAGGACTGGTGATGGGAGAGCAGTTCTTC.

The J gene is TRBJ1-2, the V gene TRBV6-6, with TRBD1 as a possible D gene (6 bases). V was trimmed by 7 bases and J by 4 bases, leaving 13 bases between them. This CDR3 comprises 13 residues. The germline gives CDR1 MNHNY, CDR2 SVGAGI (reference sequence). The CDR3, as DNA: TGTGCCAGCATTCCAGGGGTGGCCTATGGCTACACCTTC. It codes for CASIPGVAYGYTF.

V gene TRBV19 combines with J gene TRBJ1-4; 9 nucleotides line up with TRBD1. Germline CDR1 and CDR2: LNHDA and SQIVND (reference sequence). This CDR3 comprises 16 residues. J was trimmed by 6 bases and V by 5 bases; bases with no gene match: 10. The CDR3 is CASSHLPGQGHEKLFF. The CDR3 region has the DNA TGTGCCAGTAGTCATCTTCCGGGACAGGGTCATGAAAAACTGTTTTTT.

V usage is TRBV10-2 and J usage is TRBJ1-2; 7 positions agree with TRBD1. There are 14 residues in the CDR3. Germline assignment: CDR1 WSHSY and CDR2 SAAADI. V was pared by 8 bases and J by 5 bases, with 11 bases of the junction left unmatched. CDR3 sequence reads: CASGTGQNSYGYTF. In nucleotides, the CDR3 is TGCGCCAGCGGCACGGGACAGAACTCTTATGGCTACACCTTC.

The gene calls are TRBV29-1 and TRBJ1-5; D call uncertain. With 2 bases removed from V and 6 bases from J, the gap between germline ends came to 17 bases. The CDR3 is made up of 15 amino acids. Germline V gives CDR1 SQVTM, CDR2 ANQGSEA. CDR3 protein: CSVEWERRPTQPQHF. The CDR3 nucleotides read TGCAGCGTTGAATGGGAGAGACGGCCGACTCAGCCCCAGCATTTT.

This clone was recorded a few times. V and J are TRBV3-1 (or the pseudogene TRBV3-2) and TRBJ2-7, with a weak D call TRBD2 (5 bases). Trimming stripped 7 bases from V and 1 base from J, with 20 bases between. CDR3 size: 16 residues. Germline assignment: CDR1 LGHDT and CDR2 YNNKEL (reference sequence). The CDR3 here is CASTRSSARGSYEQYF. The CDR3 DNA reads TGTGCCAGCACCCGGAGTTCGGCCCGGGGATCCTACGAGCAGTACTTC.

CDR3 sequence reads: CASSGAVGSTNTEAFF. The CDR3 coding sequence is TGCGCCAGCAGTGGGGCAGTCGGAAGCACTAACACTGAAGCTTTCTTT. The genes are TRBV10-2 and TRBJ1-1; D uncertain. V was clipped by 4 bases and J by 2 bases, with 17 bases between them. The CDR3 has 16 residues. CDR1 and CDR2 (germline): WSHSY, SAAADI.

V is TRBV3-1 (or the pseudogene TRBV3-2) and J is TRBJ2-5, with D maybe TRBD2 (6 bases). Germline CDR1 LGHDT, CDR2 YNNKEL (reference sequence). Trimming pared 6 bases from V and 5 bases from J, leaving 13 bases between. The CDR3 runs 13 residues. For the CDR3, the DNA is TGTGCCAGCAGGGCCGTTGGAGGGGAGACCCAGTACTTC. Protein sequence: CASRAVGGETQYF.

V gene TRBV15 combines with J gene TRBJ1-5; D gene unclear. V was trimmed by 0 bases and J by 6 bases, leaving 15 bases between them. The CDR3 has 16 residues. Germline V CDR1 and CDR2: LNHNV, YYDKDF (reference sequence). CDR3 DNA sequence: TGTGCCACCAGCAGAGATCGGGGAAGGGTTGGTCAGCCCCAGCATTTT. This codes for CATSRDRGRVGQPQHF. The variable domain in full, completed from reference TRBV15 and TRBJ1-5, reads DAMVIQNPRYQVTQFGKPVTLSCSQTLNHNVMYWYQQKSSQAPKLLFHYYDKDFNNEADTPDNFQSRRPNTSFCFLDIRSPGLGDTAMYLCATSRDRGRVGQPQHFGDGTRLSIL.

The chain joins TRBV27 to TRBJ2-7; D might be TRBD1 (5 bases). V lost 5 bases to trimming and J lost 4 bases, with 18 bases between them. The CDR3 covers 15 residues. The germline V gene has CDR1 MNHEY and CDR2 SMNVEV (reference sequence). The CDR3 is CASSQGYGVGYEQYF. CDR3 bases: TGTGCCAGCAGTCAGGGATATGGGGTTGGGTACGAGCAGTACTTC.

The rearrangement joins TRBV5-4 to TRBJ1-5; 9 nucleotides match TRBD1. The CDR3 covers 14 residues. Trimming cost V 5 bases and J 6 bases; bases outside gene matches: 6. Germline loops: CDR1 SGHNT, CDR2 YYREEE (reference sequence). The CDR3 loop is CASSRTGESQPQHF. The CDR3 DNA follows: TGTGCCAGCAGTCGGACAGGGGAAAGTCAGCCCCAGCATTTT.

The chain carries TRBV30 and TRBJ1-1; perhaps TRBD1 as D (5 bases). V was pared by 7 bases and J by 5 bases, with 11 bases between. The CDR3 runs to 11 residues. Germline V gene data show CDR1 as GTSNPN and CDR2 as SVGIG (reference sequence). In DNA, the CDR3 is TGTGCCTACCCGGGGGAAACTGAAGCTTTCTTT. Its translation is CAYPGETEAFF.

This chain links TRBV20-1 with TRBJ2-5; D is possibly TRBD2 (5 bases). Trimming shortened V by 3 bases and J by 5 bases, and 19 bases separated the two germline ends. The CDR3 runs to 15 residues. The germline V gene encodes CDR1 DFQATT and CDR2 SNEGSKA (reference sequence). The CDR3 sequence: CSASILGGRTETQYF. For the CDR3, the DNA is TGCAGTGCTAGTATACTCGGAGGACGGACCGAGACCCAGTACTTC.

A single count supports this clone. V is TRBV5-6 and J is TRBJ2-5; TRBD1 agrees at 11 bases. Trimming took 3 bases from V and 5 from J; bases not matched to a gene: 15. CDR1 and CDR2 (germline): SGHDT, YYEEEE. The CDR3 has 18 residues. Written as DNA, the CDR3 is TGTGCCAGCAGCTACTTCTTAGGACAGGGGGCCAACAGGGAGACCCAGTACTTC. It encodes CASSYFLGQGANRETQYF.

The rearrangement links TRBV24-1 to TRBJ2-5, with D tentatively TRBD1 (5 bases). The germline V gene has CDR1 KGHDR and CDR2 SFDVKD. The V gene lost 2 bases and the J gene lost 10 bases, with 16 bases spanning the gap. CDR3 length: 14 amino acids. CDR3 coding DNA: TGTGCCACCAGTGATTCCTTAGACAGCCTCATCCAGTACTTC. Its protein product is CATSDSLDSLIQYF.

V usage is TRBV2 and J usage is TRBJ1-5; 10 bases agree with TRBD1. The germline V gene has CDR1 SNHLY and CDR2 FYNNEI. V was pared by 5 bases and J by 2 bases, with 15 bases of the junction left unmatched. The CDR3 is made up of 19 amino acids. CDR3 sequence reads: CASSQRRPGTGEGNQPQHF. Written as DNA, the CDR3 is TGTGCCAGCAGTCAACGACGTCCCGGGACAGGGGAGGGCAATCAGCCCCAGCATTTT. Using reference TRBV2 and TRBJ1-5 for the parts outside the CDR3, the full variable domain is EPEVTQTPSHQVTQMGQEVILRCVPISNHLYFYWYRQILGQKVEFLVSFYNNEISEKSEIFDDQFSVERPDGSNFTLKIRSTKLEDSAMYFCASSQRRPGTGEGNQPQHFGDGTRLSIL.

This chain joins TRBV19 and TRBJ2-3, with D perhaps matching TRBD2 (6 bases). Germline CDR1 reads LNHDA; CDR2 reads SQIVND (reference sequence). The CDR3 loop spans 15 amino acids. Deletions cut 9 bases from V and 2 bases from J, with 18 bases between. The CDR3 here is CASTDLAPFTDTQYF. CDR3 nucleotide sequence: TGTGCCAGCACCGATCTAGCGCCTTTCACAGATACGCAGTATTTT.